Listed here are 21 T cell receptor beta chains from one sample, sequenced in a study of blood T cell repertoires in COVID-19. Profiled with immunoSEQ multiplex PCR; TCRdb holds only in-frame clones, not every one. The top ten hold roughly 2.9% of the sample, which has roughly 310,000 clones, roughly 90% seen once. Sequencing was performed on peripheral blood. The receptor source for this set is a woman aged 25 to 39 with COVID-19, enrolled during active disease.

This clone has a handful of counts. V and J are TRBV6-1 and TRBJ2-7; D is uncertain. The CDR3 is made up of 15 amino acids. From germline, CDR1 is MNHNS and CDR2 SASEGT. V was clipped by 2 bases and J by 4 bases, with 15 bases between them. This chain's CDR3 is CASSESAGQPYEQYF. In DNA, the CDR3 is TGTGCCAGCAGTGAATCGGCTGGGCAGCCATACGAGCAGTACTTC.

The chain links TRBV29-1 to TRBJ1-1, with a tentative D call TRBD1 (5 bases). The CDR3 has 12 amino acids. V shed 4 bases and J shed 11 bases, with 17 bases lying between them. Germline values: CDR1 SQVTM, CDR2 ANQGSEA. The CDR3 region is CSVVGQGRLAFF. CDR3 nucleotide sequence: TGCAGCGTTGTAGGCCAGGGTCGATTGGCTTTCTTT.

The genes are TRBV15 and TRBJ2-1, with D hard to call. V lost 0 bases and J 8 bases, leaving 14 bases between the germline ends. The CDR3 runs 15 residues. Per germline, CDR1 LNHNV and CDR2 YYDKDF (reference sequence). The CDR3 DNA sequence: TGTGCCACCAGCAGAGATCGTGCGCAGGTCTATGAGCAGTTCTTC. Its translation is CATSRDRAQVYEQFF. The whole variable domain, remainder taken from reference TRBV15 and TRBJ2-1, is DAMVIQNPRYQVTQFGKPVTLSCSQTLNHNVMYWYQQKSSQAPKLLFHYYDKDFNNEADTPDNFQSRRPNTSFCFLDIRSPGLGDTAMYLCATSRDRAQVYEQFFGPGTRLTVL.

The J gene is TRBJ2-7, the V gene TRBV5-6, with 9 bases lining up with TRBD1. The CDR3 length is 16 residues. Germline CDR1 and CDR2: SGHDT and YYEEEE. Unmatched junction bases numbered 12, after V lost 3 bases and J lost 5 bases. The CDR3 region has the DNA TGTGCCAGCAGCTCCTACAGGGGGCAAGGGGTCCACGAGCAGTACTTC. Translation gives CASSSYRGQGVHEQYF.

V usage is TRBV19 and J usage is TRBJ1-6; D is uncertain. V lost 5 bases, J lost 1 base, and 9 bases lay in between. Germline V gene lookup returns CDR1 LNHDA and CDR2 SQIVND (reference sequence). The CDR3 is 15 residues long. The CDR3 region has the DNA TGTGCCAGTAGTCCTACGGGATCCTATAATTCACCCCTCCACTTT. This translates into CASSPTGSYNSPLHF.

CDR3 bases: TGTGCCAGCTCCCCGGGACAGGGGAACTATGGCTACACCTTC. It translates to CASSPGQGNYGYTF. The V call is TRBV18, the J call TRBJ1-2, with TRBD1 matching 10 bases. The CDR3 has 14 amino acids. The V gene end was trimmed by 6 bases and the J gene end by 2 bases; junction bases not matched to a gene: 3. Looked up from germline, CDR1 is KGHSH and CDR2 is LQKENI.

This chain links TRBV10-3 with TRBJ1-2, with TRBD1 matching 12 bases. The V and J ends lost 5 bases and 5 bases, in that order; junction bases with no gene match: 9. The CDR3 length is 16 residues. CDR1 is ENHRY and CDR2 is SYGVKD in the germline V gene. CDR3 residues: CAISPGTGGMGYGYTF. The CDR3 DNA reads TGTGCCATCAGTCCCGGGACAGGGGGCATGGGGTATGGCTACACCTTC.

This clone was detected only a few times. CDR3 residues: CAPGAPSGANVLTF. The CDR3 bases are TGTGCCCCAGGGGCACCCTCTGGGGCCAACGTCCTGACTTTC. The chain couples TRBV10-3 to TRBJ2-6, with a tentative D call TRBD1 (6 bases). The V gene lost 11 bases and the J gene lost 0 bases, with 11 bases spanning the gap. The CDR3 length is 14 residues. The germline gives CDR1 ENHRY, CDR2 SYGVKD.

The J gene is TRBJ2-5, the V gene TRBV3-1 (or the pseudogene TRBV3-2); D is perhaps TRBD1 (6 bases). The CDR3 extends over 14 amino acids. V was shortened by 1 base and J by 3 bases, with 9 bases between the two germline ends. Germline V gene lookup returns CDR1 LGHDT and CDR2 YNNKEL (reference sequence). This CDR3 reads CASSQAAGEETQYF. CDR3 sequence (DNA): TGTGCCAGCAGCCAAGCTGCAGGGGAAGAGACCCAGTACTTC.

The J gene is TRBJ2-1, the V gene TRBV11-2; 9 bases agree with TRBD2. V was clipped by 3 bases and J by 4 bases; unmatched bases: 4. The CDR3 loop spans 15 amino acids. Germline V lookup: CDR1 SGHAT, CDR2 FQNNGV. This CDR3 reads CASSFSLAGYNEQFF. CDR3 sequence (DNA): TGTGCCAGCAGCTTCAGCCTAGCGGGATACAATGAGCAGTTCTTC.

V and J are TRBV4-1 and TRBJ2-3, with TRBD2 identical over 7 bases. Trimming took 1 base from V and 5 from J; bases not matched to a gene: 6. The CDR3 covers 15 residues. In germline, CDR1 is MGHRA, CDR2 YSYEKL. CDR3 loop: CASSQVYLAVDTQYF. In DNA form, the CDR3 reads TGCGCCAGCAGCCAAGTTTATCTAGCGGTAGATACGCAGTATTTT.

CDR3: CASSRGVGTEYGYTF. Written as DNA, the CDR3 is TGTGCCAGCAGCCGAGGTGTAGGGACAGAGTATGGCTACACCTTC. The rearrangement joins TRBV11-2 to TRBJ1-2; TRBD1 aligns across 7 bases. The V gene's germline CDR1 is SGHAT and CDR2 FQNNGV. The length of the CDR3 is 15 residues. V lost 5 bases to trimming and J lost 5 bases; unmatched junction nucleotides: 11.

The rearrangement links TRBV24-1 to TRBJ2-1; weak D call: TRBD2 (6 bases). The ends were cut back, 0 bases at V and 0 bases at J, with 8 bases in the middle. The CDR3 runs to 16 residues. From germline, CDR1 is KGHDR and CDR2 SFDVKD. This chain's CDR3 is CATSDLGGSSYNEQFF. The CDR3 nucleotides read TGTGCCACCAGTGATTTGGGGGGGAGCTCCTACAATGAGCAGTTCTTC.

This clone was seen a handful of times. This chain connects TRBV27 to TRBJ1-1, with 7 bases identical to TRBD1. CDR3 length equals 15 residues. The trim removed 5 bases at V and 2 bases at J, leaving 8 bases unmatched. Germline-derived CDR1 and CDR2 are MNHEY and SMNVEV (reference sequence). The CDR3 DNA follows: TGTGCCAGCAGTCCCCGGACAGGTTATAACACTGAAGCTTTCTTT. Amino acids: CASSPRTGYNTEAFF.

The chain uses TRBV7-3 and TRBJ2-1; 16 bases fit TRBD2. CDR3 size: 16 residues. With 2 bases clipped from V and 8 bases from J, the junction kept 3 bases outside the gene matches. Germline CDR1 SGHTA, CDR2 FQGTGA. CDR3 DNA sequence: TGTGCCAGCAGCTTATGGGGACTAGCGGGAGGGGATGAGCAGTTCTTC. Protein sequence: CASSLWGLAGGDEQFF.

For the CDR3, the DNA is TGTGCCAGCAGCTTATCGACAGGGATAGTCGACGAGCAGTACTTC. It is translated as CASSLSTGIVDEQYF. The rearrangement links TRBV7-8 to TRBJ2-7; 7 positions agree with TRBD1. Germline V gene sequence: CDR1 SGHVS, CDR2 FQNEAQ. CDR3 length: 15 amino acids. Germline trimming cut 2 bases from V and 5 bases from J; bases unmatched to any gene: 9.

The chain joins TRBV7-9 to TRBJ1-1; maybe TRBD1 (6 bases). Germline assignment: CDR1 SEHNR and CDR2 FQNEAQ (reference sequence). The V end lost 5 bases, the J end lost 1 base, and 11 bases lay between the germline ends. This CDR3 has 14 residues. CDR3 amino acids: CASSPGGANTEAFF. CDR3 DNA sequence: TGTGCCAGCAGCCCCGGGGGGGCGAACACTGAAGCTTTCTTT.

The V and J genes are TRBV12-5 and TRBJ1-5; 8 bases are shared with TRBD1. CDR1 LGHNT and CDR2 FRNRAP come from the germline V gene. J lost 5 bases, V lost 1 base, and 13 bases had no gene match. The CDR3 spans 18 residues. CDR3 coding DNA: TGTGCTAGTGGTTTGGCCCGACAGGGGCTCCTACCTCATCAGCCCCAGCATTTT. Its translation is CASGLARQGLLPHQPQHF.

J is TRBJ2-1 and V is TRBV19; 8 bases match TRBD1. This CDR3 spans 14 amino acids. The ends lost 3 bases at V and 6 bases at J; junction bases unmatched: 4. Per the germline V gene, CDR1 is LNHDA and CDR2 is SQIVND (reference sequence). The CDR3, as DNA: TGTGCCAGTAGTATCCTCGGACAGGGCAATGAGCAGTTCTTC. It yields the protein CASSILGQGNEQFF.

The chain uses TRBV6-5 and TRBJ2-7; 10 nucleotides match TRBD2. This CDR3 has 14 amino acids. Germline V gene lookup returns CDR1 MNHEY and CDR2 SVGAGI. The V segment lost 6 bases and the J segment 4 bases; nucleotides outside the gene matches: 6. The chain's CDR3 is CASSASGSTYEQYF. The CDR3, as DNA: TGTGCCAGCAGCGCTAGCGGGAGTACATACGAGCAGTACTTC.

This clone was detected only once. The chain is built from TRBV9 and TRBJ1-1; TRBD1 matches at 10 bases. Per the germline V gene, CDR1 is SGDLS and CDR2 is YYNGEE. V shed 0 bases and J 3 bases; nucleotides not matched to a gene: 11. The CDR3 contains 18 residues. The DNA of the CDR3 is TGTGCCAGCAGCGTAGATCCGGGACAGGGGAACGGGGACACTGAAGCTTTCTTT. Protein sequence: CASSVDPGQGNGDTEAFF.